These T cell receptor beta chains were read from a single sample in a study of T cell repertoires in cytomegalovirus infection. TCRdb redid the calling of the reads with MiXCR, one entry per CDR3 protein. The table lists roughly 100,000 distinct CDR3 sequences, approximately 15% of them singletons, with over 8% in the top ten. Sequences were obtained from PBMCs. The receptors derive from a human donor in good health (CMV status not recorded). Some clones in this sample may be carry-over from other donors' samples. CDR3s include the opening cysteine and the closing phenylalanine or tryptophan. The D gene is left open where the match is weak. A clone size is listed for some rows: how often the clone was seen (once, few, many), or a class if it is expanded.

V	size	J	D	CDR3	DNA
TRBV7-9	-	TRBJ1-3	-	CASSPKRIGNTIYF	TGTGCCAGCAGCCCTAAAAGGATCGGAAACACCATATATTTT
TRBV20-1	-	TRBJ2-1	TRBD2	CSATQRLAGPKVDEQFF	TGCAGTGCTACCCAGAGGCTAGCGGGCCCGAAGGTGGATGAGCAGTTCTTC
TRBV12-3/TRBV12-4	few	TRBJ2-7	-	CASSLDGVRAYEQYF	TGTGCCAGCAGTTTAGATGGTGTCAGGGCCTACGAGCAGTACTTC
TRBV6-1	few	TRBJ1-5	TRBD1	CASSDPRQGDLPQHF	TGTGCCAGCAGTGACCCAAGACAGGGGGATCTGCCCCAGCATTTT
TRBV7-2	many	TRBJ2-4	-	CASSSRRGEGEGIQYF	TGTGCCAGCAGCTCAAGAAGAGGCGAGGGGGAGGGCATTCAGTACTTC
TRBV10-3	many	TRBJ1-2	TRBD1	CAISESLTDRDSYYGYTF	TGTGCCATCAGTGAGTCCCTTACGGACAGGGACAGCTACTATGGCTACACCTTC
TRBV2	-	TRBJ1-5	-	CASSKSDQPQHF	TGTGCCAGCAGTAAATCAGACCAGCCCCAGCATTTT
TRBV7-3	few	TRBJ2-3	TRBD2	CASSLLGSGGGDTQYF	TGTGCCAGCAGCCTCCTCGGTAGCGGGGGGGGAGATACGCAGTATTTT
TRBV20-1	-	TRBJ2-6	-	CSARETGSSGANVLTF	TGCAGTGCTAGAGAAACAGGGAGCTCTGGGGCCAACGTCCTGACTTTC
TRBV20-1	-	TRBJ2-7	TRBD1	CSARDPGTGNTEQYF	TGCAGTGCTAGAGATCCGGGGACAGGGAACACCGAGCAGTACTTC
TRBV7-9	many	TRBJ1-1	-	CASSSGPPGGMNTEAFF	TGTGCCAGCAGCTCGGGACCCCCGGGGGGTATGAACACTGAAGCTTTCTTT
TRBV29-1	-	TRBJ2-7	-	CSVPALANTPSEQYF	TGCAGCGTTCCTGCCCTAGCGAACACTCCCTCGGAGCAGTACTTC
TRBV20-1	many	TRBJ2-1	-	CSARVVNEQFF	TGCAGTGCTAGAGTGGTAAATGAGCAGTTCTTC
TRBV7-9	few	TRBJ1-1	-	CASSFSFGTEAFF	TGTGCCAGCAGCTTTTCTTTCGGAACTGAAGCTTTCTTT
TRBV24-1	few	TRBJ2-1	-	CATSDKRGTGYNEQFF	TGTGCCACCAGTGATAAGAGAGGGACGGGCTACAATGAGCAGTTCTTC
TRBV4-1	few	TRBJ1-5	TRBD1	CASSQGPTGGNQPQHF	TGCGCCAGCAGCCAAGGACCGACAGGGGGTAATCAGCCCCAGCATTTT
TRBV7-8	many	TRBJ2-1	-	CASSLRAQGTGGHNEQFF	TGTGCCAGCAGCTTAAGGGCACAGGGGACTGGAGGTCATAATGAGCAGTTCTTC
TRBV13	few	TRBJ1-3	-	CASSLGGYSAGNTIYF	TGTGCCAGCAGCTTGGGGGGCTACTCCGCTGGAAACACCATATATTTT
TRBV7-2	-	TRBJ2-3	TRBD2	CASSLKAGDSDTQYF	TGTGCCAGCAGCTTAAAAGCGGGGGATTCAGATACGCAGTATTTT
TRBV28	few	TRBJ2-5	-	CASRSTGKGGETQYF	TGTGCCAGCAGATCCACAGGAAAAGGTGGGGAGACCCAGTACTTC
TRBV28	-	TRBJ2-3	-	CASSLFRGSSDTQYF	TGTGCCAGCAGTTTATTTCGGGGTAGCTCAGATACGCAGTATTTT
TRBV5-1	-	TRBJ2-2	-	CASSLATVQNTGELFF	TGCGCCAGCAGCTTGGCCACCGTACAGAACACCGGGGAGCTGTTTTTT
TRBV20-1	few	TRBJ2-1	TRBD2	CSAYHMGGFSNEQFF	TGCAGTGCCTATCATATGGGAGGGTTTTCCAATGAGCAGTTCTTC
TRBV25-1	few	TRBJ1-4	-	CASSAQGPNEKLFF	TGTGCCAGCAGTGCACAGGGACCTAATGAAAAACTGTTTTTT
TRBV7-3	many	TRBJ2-1	TRBD2	CASSRREGEQFF	TGTGCCAGCAGCCGCCGGGAGGGTGAGCAGTTCTTC
TRBV14	few	TRBJ2-1	-	CASSQEVWNEQFF	TGTGCCAGCAGCCAAGAGGTGTGGAATGAGCAGTTCTTC
TRBV6-4	many	TRBJ2-1	-	CASSRTSIESSEQFF	TGTGCCAGCAGCAGAACTAGCATCGAGTCTAGTGAGCAGTTCTTC
TRBV7-2	many	TRBJ2-2	-	CASSLRSGELFF	TGTGCCAGCAGCTTAAGATCCGGGGAGCTGTTTTTT
TRBV18	-	TRBJ2-6	-	CASSPPGRTSGANVLTF	TGTGCCAGCTCACCACCGGGCAGAACATCTGGGGCCAACGTCCTGACTTTC